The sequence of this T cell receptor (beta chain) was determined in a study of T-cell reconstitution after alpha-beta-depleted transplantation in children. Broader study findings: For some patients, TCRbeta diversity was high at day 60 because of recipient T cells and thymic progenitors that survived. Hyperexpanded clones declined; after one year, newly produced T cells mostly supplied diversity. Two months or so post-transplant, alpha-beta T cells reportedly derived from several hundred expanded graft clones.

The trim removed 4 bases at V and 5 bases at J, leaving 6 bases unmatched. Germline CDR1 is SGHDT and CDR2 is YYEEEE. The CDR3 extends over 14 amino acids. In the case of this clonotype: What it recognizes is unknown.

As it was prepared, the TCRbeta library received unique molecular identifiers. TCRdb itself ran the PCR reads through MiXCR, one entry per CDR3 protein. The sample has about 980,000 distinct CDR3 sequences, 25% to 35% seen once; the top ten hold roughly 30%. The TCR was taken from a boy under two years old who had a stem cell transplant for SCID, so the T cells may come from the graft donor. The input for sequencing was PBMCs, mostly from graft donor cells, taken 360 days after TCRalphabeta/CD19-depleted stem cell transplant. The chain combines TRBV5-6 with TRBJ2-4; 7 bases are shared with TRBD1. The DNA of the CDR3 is TGTGCCAGCAGCCACAGGACAGGACAAAACATTCAGTACTTC. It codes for CASSHRTGQNIQYF.